This is a list of T cell receptor beta chains from one sample in a study of blood T cell repertoires in COVID-19. Sequencing used immunoSEQ multiplex PCR; TCRdb keeps in-frame clones, though not all of them. The sample lists hundreds of thousands of clones, around 82% occurring once. The sample consisted of peripheral blood. These receptors were collected from a woman aged 50 to 60 with acute or convalescent COVID-19. The conserved cysteine and the conserved F or W are not part of the CDR3 here. Clone size is given for some rows only: seen once, a few or many times, or a class if the clone is expanded.

v_call	j_call	clone_size	cdr3_aa
TRBV9	TRBJ1-2	.	ASRLDDRAVHYGYT
TRBV25-1	TRBJ2-7	.	ASSSPGQTEEQY
TRBV5-6	TRBJ2-7	.	ASSLGTDTYEQY
TRBV7-2	TRBJ2-5	.	ASSLVYGTLVEETQY
TRBV2	TRBJ2-7	.	ASSEEGLTAGWASGSYEQY
TRBV7-2	TRBJ2-1	.	ASARTSGREEQF
TRBV28	TRBJ2-5	.	ASSSPAGYQETQY
TRBV15	TRBJ2-1	.	ATSRVARGGRAAEQF
TRBV28	TRBJ2-5	.	ASSNDSPPTQY
TRBV10-2	TRBJ2-1	.	ASSEGTSGHNEQF
TRBV11-2	TRBJ2-1	.	ASSLVQGSRDGF
TRBV6-1	TRBJ2-5	.	ASSEVISGQETQY
TRBV11-1	TRBJ2-5	.	ASSSLGNQETQY
TRBV7-2	TRBJ2-7	.	ASRRETGEQY
TRBV29-1	TRBJ2-7	.	SVARLGREGSEQY
TRBV6-5	TRBJ2-7	few	ASTGLAGTGREQY
TRBV6-6	TRBJ2-5	.	ASTDGGYGWETQY
TRBV2	TRBJ2-7	.	ASGLEVGYEQY
TRBV6-1	TRBJ2-7	.	ASSEFPAGQGHEQY
TRBV19	TRBJ2-7	few	ASSPGQGDYEQY
TRBV24-1	TRBJ2-5	.	ATSDSPGQGIQETQY
TRBV6-1	TRBJ1-1	.	ASSETQGWSSF
TRBV27	TRBJ2-2	once	ASSSGQKTGELF
TRBV5-5	TRBJ2-7	.	ASSPMGPDRHEQY
TRBV19	TRBJ1-1	.	ASSRSREADTEAF
TRBV7-8	TRBJ1-2	.	ASSRGGGGGGGYT
TRBV3-1/TRBV3-2	TRBJ1-3	.	ASSQRGRTGNSGNTIY
TRBV28	TRBJ2-1	.	ASTHGQYNEQF